A selection of T cell receptor beta chains follows, all from one sample in a study of T-cell reconstitution after alpha-beta-depleted transplantation in children. Each CDR3 protein gets one entry after TCRdb re-called the PCR reads with MiXCR. The sample contains about 400,000 distinct CDR3 sequences, about 20% of which appear only once. Sequences were derived from PBMCs from the stem cell graft donor, sampled from the stem cell graft. The receptors come from a human donor who donated a stem cell graft to a child with acute myeloid leukemia. The CDR3 runs from the conserved cysteine through the conserved F or W. The order of the fields is D gene, J gene, clone size, V gene, CDR3 DNA, CDR3 protein. A D gene is named only where the DNA matches it firmly. A row's size may be missing; if present it is once, few, many or a size class.

TRBD2,TRBJ2-7,few,TRBV5-1,TGCGCCAGCAGCCGGGGGGAGTACGAGCAGTACTTC,CASSRGEYEQYF
TRBD1,TRBJ1-1,NA,TRBV12-3/TRBV12-4,TGTGCCAGCAGTGTAACAGGGGCGGGAACTGAAGCTTTCTTT,CASSVTGAGTEAFF
TRBD1,TRBJ2-1,NA,TRBV7-9,TGTGCCAGCAGGACAGGGGGGGGCTCCTACAATGAGCAGTTCTTC,CASRTGGGSYNEQFF
TRBD1,TRBJ2-7,few,TRBV15,TGTGCCACCAGCAGAGATAGGTCAGGGGGCTACGAGCAGTACTTC,CATSRDRSGGYEQYF
TRBD2,TRBJ2-3,many,TRBV5-1,TGCGCCAGCAGGCGTAGCGGGAGCAACGCAGATACGCAGTATTTT,CASRRSGSNADTQYF
NA,TRBJ2-5,many,TRBV20-1,TGCAGTGCTTACGGGGGCCAAGAGACCCAGTACTTC,CSAYGGQETQYF
NA,TRBJ2-1,NA,TRBV3-1,TGTGCCAGCAGCCAAGCCAGGTACAATGAGCAGTTCTTC,CASSQARYNEQFF
NA,TRBJ1-5,few,TRBV6-1,TGTGCCAGCAGTACAAACAGCAATCAGCCCCAGCATTTT,CASSTNSNQPQHF
NA,TRBJ1-2,few,TRBV6-5,TGTGCCAGCACCTCTATGGGGGGCAGGAACTTTTACACCTTC,CASTSMGGRNFYTF
NA,TRBJ2-1,few,TRBV5-1,TGCGCCAGCGGATCAACAACCGGGACTGAGCAGTTCTTC,CASGSTTGTEQFF
TRBD1,TRBJ1-1,NA,TRBV19,TGTGCCAGTAGGGGGACAGGGGGTAAGGACACTGAAGCTTTCTTT,CASRGTGGKDTEAFF
TRBD1,TRBJ1-6,NA,TRBV20-1,TGCAGTGCTTACGGACAGGGGGATAATTCACCCCTCCACTTT,CSAYGQGDNSPLHF
NA,TRBJ1-1,NA,TRBV4-3,TGCGCCAGCAGCCAAGATATCGGGGGCACTGAAGCTTTCTTT,CASSQDIGGTEAFF
NA,TRBJ2-3,NA,TRBV20-1,TGCAGTGCCACGCGACTAGTGCGAAGCGCTCCGACAGATACGCAGTATTTT,CSATRLVRSAPTDTQYF
NA,TRBJ1-1,many,TRBV12-3/TRBV12-4,TGTGCCAGCACCTTCGGTGGTGGAGGGATCACTGAAGCTTTCTTT,CASTFGGGGITEAFF
NA,TRBJ2-3,NA,TRBV4-3,TGCGCCAGCAGCCAAGTGATAGCAGATACGCAGTATTTT,CASSQVIADTQYF
NA,TRBJ1-3,many,TRBV20-1,TGCAGTGCTATTGCAGGGGCTCGTGGAAACACCATATATTTT,CSAIAGARGNTIYF
NA,TRBJ2-7,few,TRBV24-1,TGTGCCACCAGTGATTCGCTGAGGGAACCCCACGAGCAGTACTTC,CATSDSLREPHEQYF
TRBD1,TRBJ2-7,few,TRBV11-2,TGTGCCAGCAGCCTCATGTCGGGACAGGGTTACGAGCAGTACTTC,CASSLMSGQGYEQYF
NA,TRBJ2-1,few,TRBV12-3/TRBV12-4,TGTGCCAGCAGTTTGAACAGGGGGGGTACGCAGTTCTTC,CASSLNRGGTQFF
TRBD2,TRBJ2-1,many,TRBV13,TGTGCCAGCAGCTTATCTGAGGGGCTAGCGGGAGGCAATGAGCAGTTCTTC,CASSLSEGLAGGNEQFF
NA,TRBJ1-2,NA,TRBV29-1,TGCAGCGTCCCAGGGGCCGGGGGCTACACCTTC,CSVPGAGGYTF
NA,TRBJ2-1,NA,TRBV9,TGTGCCAGCACGGCTGTCGGACAAGACTCCTACAATGAGCAGTTCTTC,CASTAVGQDSYNEQFF
TRBD2,TRBJ2-3,NA,TRBV10-3,TGTGCCATCAGCCGGACTAGCGGAGCTAGCACAGATACGCAGTATTTT,CAISRTSGASTDTQYF
NA,TRBJ2-5,few,TRBV12-3/TRBV12-4,TGTGCCAGCAGGGCTAGGGGAGGCCGATCAAGGGAGACCCAGTACTTC,CASRARGGRSRETQYF
NA,TRBJ2-4,NA,TRBV25-1,TGTGCCAGCAGTGAATTCGGGGGCAGAAACATTCAGTACTTC,CASSEFGGRNIQYF
NA,TRBJ2-7,few,TRBV7-2,TGTGCCAGCAGCTTAGTACACTACGAGCAGTACTTC,CASSLVHYEQYF
NA,TRBJ2-7,NA,TRBV29-1,TGCAGCGTTGAAGATGACCGTCGTGCCTCCTACGAGCAGTACTTC,CSVEDDRRASYEQYF
TRBD2,TRBJ2-5,few,TRBV13,TGTGCCAGCAGCTTCCAACTAGCGGGTCAAGAGACCCAGTACTTC,CASSFQLAGQETQYF
NA,TRBJ2-1,few,TRBV12-3/TRBV12-4,TGTGCCAGCAGCCCCGACTTGGGCGGACAGTTCTTC,CASSPDLGGQFF
NA,TRBJ2-7,NA,TRBV2,TGTGCCAGCAAAATTGACTATAGCTCCTACGAGCAGTACTTC,CASKIDYSSYEQYF
NA,TRBJ2-7,few,TRBV6-1,TGTGCCAGCAGTGAAGGAGGCCCCGCCTACGAGCAGTACTTC,CASSEGGPAYEQYF
NA,TRBJ1-6,few,TRBV12-5,TGTGCTAGTGGTTTGGTACCAGGGACGGGAGTTAATTCACCCCTCCACTTT,CASGLVPGTGVNSPLHF
NA,TRBJ2-1,NA,TRBV7-8,TGTGCCAGCAGCTTAGATTCCGGCGGTCTCTCCTACAATGAGCAGTTCTTC,CASSLDSGGLSYNEQFF
NA,TRBJ1-6,NA,TRBV20-1,TGCAGTGCTAGAGACGCAGGGGCATCGGTTTCACCCCTCCACTTT,CSARDAGASVSPLHF
NA,TRBJ2-3,NA,TRBV12-3/TRBV12-4,TGTGCCAGCAGTTTAAACAGTATCGGGTCAGATACGCAGTATTTT,CASSLNSIGSDTQYF
NA,TRBJ2-7,NA,TRBV20-1,TGCAGTGCGGCCGTCAGGGGGGTTCCATACGAGCAGTACTTC,CSAAVRGVPYEQYF
NA,TRBJ1-2,few,TRBV20-1,TGCAGCCGAGGCGGGAGGGGTTATGGCTACACCTTC,CSRGGRGYGYTF
NA,TRBJ1-6,NA,TRBV21-1,TGTGCCAGCAGCAAAGAAGGGCAGGCCTTTTATAATTCACCCCTCCACTTT,CASSKEGQAFYNSPLHF
TRBD2,TRBJ2-7,many,TRBV20-1,TGCAGTGCTGACCGGGCTAGCGGGGGCTACGAGCAGTACTTC,CSADRASGGYEQYF
TRBD2,TRBJ2-7,NA,TRBV15,TGTGCCACCAGCAGGGTCTTGGCGGGAGGGCCCGACGAGCAGTACTTC,CATSRVLAGGPDEQYF
NA,TRBJ2-3,NA,TRBV12-3/TRBV12-4,TGTGCCAGCAGACTGAGAGGGGCCACAGATACGCAGTATTTT,CASRLRGATDTQYF
TRBD1,TRBJ2-1,NA,TRBV28,TGTGCCAGCAGTCCTCCACACACAGGGGTCAATGAGCAGTTCTTC,CASSPPHTGVNEQFF
TRBD2,TRBJ2-7,NA,TRBV29-1,TGCAGCGTTGCGTCTAGCGGGAGCAACGAGCAGTACTTC,CSVASSGSNEQYF
NA,TRBJ2-7,NA,TRBV5-1,TGCGCCAGCAGCCCCCGGAGGGGAACCTACGAGCAGTACTTC,CASSPRRGTYEQYF
NA,TRBJ2-3,NA,TRBV12-3/TRBV12-4,TGTGCCAGCAGTTTGTACGAAACAGATACGCAGTATTTT,CASSLYETDTQYF
NA,TRBJ2-7,many,TRBV29-1,TGCAGCGTTGAAGGGTATCGCGAGCAGTACTTC,CSVEGYREQYF
NA,TRBJ2-7,few,TRBV12-3/TRBV12-4,TGTGCCAGCAGTTTAGCGGGCTACGGCGAGCAGTACTTC,CASSLAGYGEQYF
NA,TRBJ2-3,NA,TRBV28,TGTGCCAGCAGTTTTGTTCTCGGGGGACCAGATACGCAGTATTTT,CASSFVLGGPDTQYF
NA,TRBJ1-1,NA,TRBV7-2,TGTGCCAGCAGCTTAGTGGGGAAAAGGTACACTGAAGCTTTCTTT,CASSLVGKRYTEAFF
NA,TRBJ2-6,NA,TRBV6-1,TGTGCCAGCTCTAGACAACTCTTTTCTGGGGCCAACGTCCTGACTTTC,CASSRQLFSGANVLTF
TRBD2,TRBJ2-3,NA,TRBV27,TGTGCCAGCAGTTTATCTCGGACTAGCGGGGGGACAGATACGCAGTATTTT,CASSLSRTSGGTDTQYF
TRBD2,TRBJ2-7,many,TRBV18,TGTGCCAGCTCACCGGAAAGCGGGAGCGCCTACGAGCAGTACTTC,CASSPESGSAYEQYF
TRBD2,TRBJ2-1,NA,TRBV5-5,TGTGCCAGCAGCTTCAGGGGAGCCGGACTAGCGGGAGTCGGGGAGCAGTTCTTC,CASSFRGAGLAGVGEQFF
NA,TRBJ2-5,NA,TRBV28,TGTGCCAGCAGTTTAGTGCCTAGCGCTGAGACCCAGTACTTC,CASSLVPSAETQYF
NA,TRBJ2-3,many,TRBV21-1,TGTGCCAGCAGCAAAGGGGGCAAGACAGATACGCAGTATTTT,CASSKGGKTDTQYF
NA,TRBJ2-7,NA,TRBV12-3/TRBV12-4,TGTGCCAGCAGTTTTCGGATTTCCGACCGGGACACCTTACGCGAGCAGTACTTC,CASSFRISDRDTLREQYF
NA,TRBJ2-1,few,TRBV7-2,TGTGCCAGCAGCCTCCATCCGTTGGATGAGCAGTTCTTC,CASSLHPLDEQFF
TRBD1,TRBJ2-3,NA,TRBV5-1,TGCGCCAGCAGCGCGGACGGACAGGGGAGCACAGATACGCAGTATTTT,CASSADGQGSTDTQYF
TRBD1,TRBJ1-2,NA,TRBV5-1,TGCGCCAGCAGCGACTTTCTCGGGACAGGGGTTTCTCATGGCTACACCTTC,CASSDFLGTGVSHGYTF